This T cell receptor beta chain was captured by sequencing in a study of blood T cell repertoires in COVID-19. On the study more broadly: Samples taken during acute and convalescent COVID-19 were collected in the United States, Italy and Spain.

Participant reports of clinical history set cohort assignment. A PCR-confirmed or clinician-diagnosed COVID-19 case had contacted exposed participants within 2 weeks of entry. In the original processing: Nucleated cell number was recorded as an estimate derived from reference gene primer amplification. Clones were sequenced by immunoSEQ multiplex PCR, and TCRdb holds only the in-frame ones, with some missing. The DNA gave D and trimming, while V, J and clone size come from that table. The repertoire includes 400,000 to 500,000 clones, roughly 88% of them detected once, and 1.4% sits in the top ten. V dropped 3 bases and J dropped 1 base, with 6 bases sitting between them. This CDR3 region has 13 residues.

This chain joins TRBV12-3 or TRBV12-4 and TRBJ1-1; the D is unclear. The sequenced sample was PBMCs or T cells enriched from blood (not recorded which). The sequence came from a woman aged 18-29 years who had been exposed to COVID-19. This CDR3 is CASSFRGNTEAFF. The CDR3 nucleotides read TGTGCCAGCAGTTTTAGAGGGAACACTGAAGCTTTCTTT.